Listed here are 25 T cell receptor beta chains from one sample, sequenced in a study of blood T cell repertoires in COVID-19. The table came from immunoSEQ multiplex PCR; TCRdb's copy has only in-frame clones and leaves some out. This table has approximately 73,000 clones, around nine tenths appearing once. The sequencing sample was made of peripheral blood. Source of these receptors: a woman aged 55-75 years with acute or convalescent COVID-19.

The rearrangement links TRBV11-2 to TRBJ2-3, with D perhaps matching TRBD1 (6 bases). Trimming took off 1 base at V and 4 bases at J, with 12 bases between the two ends. This CDR3 spans 15 amino acids. Germline V CDR1 and CDR2: SGHAT, FQNNGV. The chain's CDR3 is CASSLGVRGADTQYF. CDR3 in DNA: TGTGCCAGCAGCTTAGGGGTCAGGGGCGCAGATACGCAGTATTTT.

V usage is TRBV27 and J usage is TRBJ1-1, with a possible D match to TRBD1 (5 bases). Germline CDR1 MNHEY, CDR2 SMNVEV (reference sequence). The germline V and J ends were trimmed by 8 bases and 0 bases, with 7 bases remaining between them. This CDR3 region has 12 residues. The chain's CDR3 is CASRGVNTEAFF. The CDR3 DNA reads as TGTGCCAGCCGGGGGGTGAACACTGAAGCTTTCTTT.

The gene calls are TRBV19 and TRBJ1-2; the D is unclear. CDR3 length: 13 amino acids. Germline CDR1 and CDR2: LNHDA and SQIVND (reference sequence). The V end lost 7 bases, the J end lost 5 bases, and 14 bases lay between the germline ends. CDR3 nucleotides: TGTGCCAGTATGCCGGCCGGGTGGTATGGCTACACCTTC. Translating gives CASMPAGWYGYTF.

The chain joins TRBV12-3 or TRBV12-4 to TRBJ2-5; a weak D match, TRBD1 (5 bases). V lost 1 base and J 5 bases, leaving 8 bases between the germline ends. The CDR3 totals 13 residues. This chain's CDR3 is CASSLGRVETQYF. The CDR3 coding sequence is TGTGCCAGCAGTTTAGGCAGGGTGGAGACCCAGTACTTC.

The gene calls are TRBV11-3 and TRBJ1-2, with a possible D match to TRBD1 (6 bases). The V end lost 0 bases, the J end lost 8 bases, and 19 bases lay between the germline ends. CDR3 length: 16 amino acids. Germline V gene data show CDR1 as SGHNT and CDR2 as YENEEA. This chain's CDR3 is CASSLDLDCWGQGYTF. The CDR3 DNA is TGTGCCAGCAGCTTAGATCTGGATTGTTGGGGGCAAGGCTACACCTTC.

The rearrangement links TRBV11-3 to TRBJ2-3, with TRBD2 matching over 9 bases. After removal of 8 bases from V and 7 bases from J, the junction contained 13 bases not matched to a gene. The CDR3 runs 15 residues. CDR1 and CDR2 from the germline V gene are SGHNT and YENEEA. Here the CDR3 DNA reads TGTGCCAGCGCCCTCGGGGCGGGAGGGCGGAATACGCAGTATTTT. This codes for CASALGAGGRNTQYF.

This CDR3 reads CASSPPGGAKNIQYF. DNA for the CDR3: TGTGCCAGCTCACCACCGGGGGGGGCCAAAAACATTCAGTACTTC. V gene TRBV18 combines with J gene TRBJ2-4; 7 bases are a match to TRBD2. The germline gives CDR1 KGHSH, CDR2 LQKENI. V gave up 0 bases and J gave up 1 base; unmatched junction bases: 0. This CDR3 region has 15 residues.

The V call is TRBV28, the J call TRBJ2-7; D possibly corresponds to TRBD2 (5 bases). The ends were cut back, 5 bases at V and 5 bases at J, with 16 bases in the middle. The germline V gene has CDR1 MDHEN and CDR2 SYDVKM. There are 14 residues in the CDR3. CDR3 sequence (DNA): TGTGCCAGCAGTCAGGACTCTCCGGGCCACGAGCAGTACTTC. This gives the protein CASSQDSPGHEQYF.

The J gene is TRBJ2-7, the V gene TRBV5-1, with D possibly being TRBD2 (6 bases). This CDR3 contains 15 residues. Trimming removed 0 bases at V and 5 bases at J, with 15 bases between. Germline V gives CDR1 SGHRS, CDR2 YFSETQ. The DNA for the CDR3 is TGCGCCAGCAGCTTGGGTGGGAGGACGATGAACGAGCAGTACTTC. Residues: CASSLGGRTMNEQYF.

The chain employs TRBV5-1 and TRBJ2-7; 10 bases map to TRBD1. V gave up 6 bases and J gave up 7 bases; unmatched junction bases: 13. The CDR3 loop spans 15 amino acids. Germline lookup yields CDR1 SGHRS and CDR2 YFSETQ. The CDR3 DNA sequence: TGCGCCAGCAAGATGGGGGGGACAGGGGTTGAGGAGCAGTACTTC. Residues: CASKMGGTGVEEQYF.

The CDR3 nucleotides read TGTGCCAGCAGCCAAAATAGCGTCCTGAGCTCCTACGAGCAGTACTTC. Translation gives CASSQNSVLSSYEQYF. The chain combines TRBV7-2 with TRBJ2-7, with D possibly matching TRBD2 (5 bases). CDR3 size: 16 residues. Germline values: CDR1 SGHTA, CDR2 FQGNSA. V was cut by 5 bases and J by 0 bases, with 17 bases left in between.

The chain employs TRBV3-1 (or the pseudogene TRBV3-2) and TRBJ2-1, with D perhaps TRBD1 (6 bases). The germline V gene encodes CDR1 LGHDT and CDR2 YNNKEL (reference sequence). The ends were cut back, 0 bases at V and 9 bases at J, with 6 bases in the middle. This CDR3 comprises 12 residues. CDR3 region: CASSQEGGEQFF. The CDR3 DNA follows: TGTGCCAGCAGCCAAGAAGGGGGTGAGCAGTTCTTC.

The chain uses TRBV7-9 and TRBJ1-1; D perhaps matches TRBD1 (6 bases). The length of the CDR3 is 15 residues. V was clipped by 5 bases and J by 6 bases, with 19 bases between them. Germline V CDR1 and CDR2: SEHNR, FQNEAQ (reference sequence). The CDR3 here is CASSPRGGRQSEAFF. The CDR3 DNA reads TGTGCCAGCAGCCCGAGGGGGGGGCGACAATCTGAAGCTTTCTTT.

This clone was observed once. The J gene is TRBJ2-1, the V gene TRBV30; D is possibly TRBD2 (5 bases). The CDR3 runs 11 residues. CDR1 is GTSNPN and CDR2 is SVGIG in the germline V gene (reference sequence). The V gene lost 2 bases and the J gene lost 10 bases, with 9 bases spanning the gap. CDR3 residues: CAWSTGGEQFF. CDR3 coding DNA: TGTGCCTGGAGTACGGGCGGGGAGCAGTTCTTC.

The CDR3 loop is CASNGGGELETQYF. CDR3 DNA: TGTGCCAGCAATGGTGGAGGGGAGTTGGAGACCCAGTACTTC. The chain couples TRBV28 to TRBJ2-5, with a tentative D call TRBD2 (6 bases). From germline, CDR1 is MDHEN and CDR2 SYDVKM. V lost 7 bases, J lost 5 bases, and 17 bases lay in between. The CDR3 is 14 amino acids.

This clone was recorded only once. The gene calls are TRBV5-1 and TRBJ2-1, with TRBD2 as a possible D gene (5 bases). Per germline, CDR1 SGHRS and CDR2 YFSETQ. V lost 0 bases and J lost 3, with 10 bases in between. CDR3 length equals 15 residues. The CDR3 region has the DNA TGCGCCAGCAGCTTGGCCGGGGAAAGCTACAATGAGCAGTTCTTC. This translates into CASSLAGESYNEQFF. Combining the CDR3 with reference TRBV5-1 and TRBJ2-1 gives the whole variable domain KAGVTQTPRYLIKTRGQQVTLSCSPISGHRSVSWYQQTPGQGLQFLFEYFSETQRNKGNFPGRFSGRQFSNSRSEMNVSTLELGDSALYLCASSLAGESYNEQFFGPGTRLTVL.

The V gene is TRBV4-3, the J gene TRBJ1-2; D is undetermined. The length of the CDR3 is 18 residues. Germline loops: CDR1 LGHNA, CDR2 YSLEER. V lost 0 bases, J lost 4 bases, and 21 bases lay in between. CDR3 amino acids: CASSQEKAGSRPLYGYTF. CDR3 nucleotide sequence: TGCGCCAGCAGCCAAGAGAAGGCAGGAAGTCGTCCTCTCTATGGCTACACCTTC.

The chain couples TRBV7-3 to TRBJ2-5, with D possibly matching TRBD2 (6 bases). Germline-derived CDR1 and CDR2 are SGHTA and FQGTGA. The CDR3 has 15 residues. The ends were cut back, 5 bases at V and 5 bases at J, with 18 bases in the middle. Written as DNA, the CDR3 is TGTGCCAGCAGCCTCATAGGGACTGACGGGGAGACCCAGTACTTC. Translating it yields CASSLIGTDGETQYF. Complete variable domain (other parts from reference TRBV7-3 and TRBJ2-5): GAGVSQTPSNKVTEKGKYVELRCDPISGHTALYWYRQSLGQGPEFLIYFQGTGAADDSGLPNDRFFAVRPEGSVSTLKIQRTERGDSAVYLCASSLIGTDGETQYFGPGTRLLVL.

J is TRBJ1-4 and V is TRBV4-3, with TRBD1 as a possible D gene (5 bases). From germline, CDR1 is LGHNA and CDR2 YSLEER. V shed 4 bases and J shed 6 bases, with 21 bases lying between them. CDR3 length: 17 amino acids. The CDR3 reads CASSPTFQRGGHEKLFF. The DNA for the CDR3 is TGCGCCAGCAGCCCCACATTTCAAAGGGGAGGACATGAAAAACTGTTTTTT.

With regard to this clone: Additional DNA sequences in this sample encode the identical CDR3. The V gene is TRBV14, the J gene TRBJ1-2; maybe TRBD1 (6 bases). V lost 1 base and J lost 1, with 10 bases in between. Germline values: CDR1 SGHDN, CDR2 FVKESK. This CDR3 comprises 15 residues. The DNA for the CDR3 is TGTGCCAGCAGCCAAGCGCAGGGGAGTAACTATGGCTACACCTTC. This sequence encodes CASSQAQGSNYGYTF.

The rearrangement uses TRBV27 and TRBJ1-1, with a weak D call TRBD1 (5 bases). The CDR3 spans 13 residues. V gave up 6 bases and J gave up 1 base, with 9 bases separating them. The germline CDR1 and CDR2 sequences are MNHEY and SMNVEV (reference sequence). As DNA, the CDR3 is TGTGCCAGCAGCTCACAGGAGAACACTGAAGCTTTCTTT. Its translation: CASSSQENTEAFF.

This clone has a handful of counts. The chain combines TRBV9 with TRBJ2-7; 10 bases line up with TRBD1. Trimming at V came to 3 bases and at J to 5 bases, leaving 5 bases not matched to a gene. The germline V gene has CDR1 SGDLS and CDR2 YYNGEE. The length of the CDR3 is 14 residues. The CDR3 reads CASSAGTGVDEQYF. The CDR3 nucleotides read TGTGCCAGCAGCGCCGGGACAGGGGTGGACGAGCAGTACTTC. Looking up the rest from reference TRBV9 and TRBJ2-7 gives the full variable domain: DSGVTQTPKHLITATGQRVTLRCSPRSGDLSVYWYQQSLDQGLQFLIQYYNGEERAKGNILERFSAQQFPDLHSELNLSSLELGDSALYFCASSAGTGVDEQYFGPGTRLTVT.

V is TRBV29-1 and J is TRBJ2-7; 9 bases fit TRBD1. The J segment lost 5 bases and the V segment lost 2 bases, leaving 7 bases of the junction unmatched. The CDR3 is 14 residues long. Germline V gene sequence: CDR1 SQVTM, CDR2 ANQGSEA. The CDR3 loop is CSVEKETGGHEQYF. The CDR3 DNA is TGCAGCGTTGAAAAGGAAACAGGGGGCCACGAGCAGTACTTC.

The V and J genes are TRBV28 and TRBJ1-5; no clear D. This CDR3 region has 14 residues. Trimming pared 5 bases from V and 0 bases from J, leaving 8 bases between. The germline CDR1 and CDR2 sequences are MDHEN and SYDVKM. CDR3 amino acids: CASSATNSNQPQHF. The CDR3 region has the DNA TGTGCCAGCAGTGCCACAAATAGCAATCAGCCCCAGCATTTT.

The chain carries TRBV7-2 and TRBJ1-2; D might be TRBD1 (5 bases). The germline gives CDR1 SGHTA, CDR2 FQGNSA. The CDR3 is made up of 16 amino acids. Deletions cut 5 bases from V and 3 bases from J, with 19 bases between. The CDR3 is CASSPDGGRGDYGYTF. The DNA of the CDR3 is TGTGCCAGCAGCCCCGACGGGGGACGAGGTGACTATGGCTACACCTTC.